This T cell receptor (beta chain) was captured by sequencing in a study of radiation and T cells in renal cell carcinoma. As for the study in general: Nephrectomy followed 15 Gy stereotactic body radiation by 4 weeks.

Notes on the study in general: Top tumor clonotypes rose in blood 2 weeks post-radiation, then contracted.

About this clone: Its cognate antigen is unknown.

Clones were sequenced by immunoSEQ multiplex PCR, and TCRdb holds only the in-frame ones, with some missing. The repertoire holds 87,000 or so clones, with around nine tenths as singletons. The time point was: baseline pretreatment blood. Treatment meaning: 15 Gy SBRT to primary tumor, nephrectomy 4 weeks later. This renal cell carcinoma was of the clear cell type. Germline CDR1 and CDR2: SGHRS and YFSETQ. This CDR3 comprises 13 residues. The V gene lost 9 bases and the J gene lost 2 bases, with 14 bases spanning the gap. The genes are TRBV5-1 and TRBJ2-5; D gene unclear. The sample was blood, taken from a patient whose treatment included radiotherapy and nephrectomy. The receptor was derived from a man aged 50 to 60 with renal cell carcinoma. The CDR3 DNA is TGCGCCACCTCCGTAACCCGGCAAGAGACCCAGTACTTC. Residues: CATSVTRQETQYF.